This T cell receptor (beta chain) was identified during a study of blood T cells in healthy people across ages. This clonotype was counted only a few times. The second PCR ran about 6 to 12 cycles with a sample-barcoded 5' primer and J-beta primers. TCRdb re-analysed the 5' RACE reads in MiXCR, keeping a single row per CDR3 protein. This table has approximately 670,000 distinct CDR3 sequences, around 43% appearing once. The V segment lost 1 base and the J segment 9 bases; nucleotides outside the gene matches: 8. CDR1 and CDR2 (germline): SGHAT, FQNNGV. This CDR3 is 15 amino acids long. Material for sequencing was blood. This chain uses TRBV11-2 with TRBJ2-3, with TRBD2 matching over 9 bases. This sequence originates from a man older than 75 in good health. The CDR3 loop is CASSLVGPSGETQYF. DNA of the CDR3: TGTGCCAGCAGCTTAGTGGGCCCTAGCGGGGAGACGCAGTATTTT.